The 5 T cell receptor beta chains in this list originate from one sample, sequenced in a study of blood T cell repertoires in COVID-19 (dated by TCRdb to about 2020). Libraries were made using the immunoSEQ multiplex PCR assay. The table comes from immuneACCESS by way of TCRdb, which keeps in-frame sequences with V and J called. Part of the clones is missing from these tables; in studies checked, under half for an unresolved V gene and the rest for unknown reasons. Counted in this sample were 140,000 to 150,000 clones; around 82% of them appeared once. The top ten clones comprise roughly 13% of the sample. The sequenced sample consisted of peripheral blood. These receptors were obtained from a man aged 60 to 69 with active or convalescent COVID-19.

This chain uses TRBV3-1 (or the pseudogene TRBV3-2) with TRBJ2-3, with 7 bases that match TRBD1. Germline CDR1 and CDR2: LGHDT and YNNKEL (reference sequence). The ends lost 7 bases at V and 2 bases at J; junction bases unmatched: 9. The CDR3 is made up of 15 amino acids. CDR3: CASNLRGKATDTQYF. The CDR3 bases are TGTGCCAGCAACCTCAGGGGGAAAGCCACAGATACGCAGTATTTT.

The chain has TRBV3-1 (or the pseudogene TRBV3-2) and TRBJ2-7, with 7 positions matching TRBD2. V shed 5 bases, J shed 7 bases, and the junction held 11 bases outside the gene matches. The germline gives CDR1 LGHDT, CDR2 YNNKEL (reference sequence). CDR3 size: 14 residues. CDR3 bases: TGTGCCAGCAGCGCAACCAGACTAGCAGTTGAGCAGTACTTC. This codes for CASSATRLAVEQYF.

This chain uses TRBV12-5 with TRBJ1-1, with D perhaps TRBD1 (5 bases). Trimming cost V 1 base and J 7 bases, with 7 bases left between them. The CDR3 spans 12 residues. CDR1 is LGHNT and CDR2 is FRNRAP in the germline V gene. Written as DNA, the CDR3 is TGTGCTAGTGGTTTGGGGGGGGATGAAGCTTTCTTT. Its translation is CASGLGGDEAFF.

The chain combines TRBV7-2 with TRBJ2-5; 7 bases align to TRBD1. The J segment lost 4 bases and the V segment lost 4 bases, leaving 6 bases of the junction unmatched. This CDR3 has 14 amino acids. In germline, CDR1 is SGHTA, CDR2 FQGNSA. The CDR3 bases are TGTGCCAGCAGCTCGGGACAGTTTAGAGAGACCCAGTACTTC. Amino acids: CASSSGQFRETQYF.

This clone was observed a few times. The rearrangement uses TRBV18 and TRBJ1-5; D unclear. The CDR3 is 13 residues long. The germline CDR1 and CDR2 sequences are KGHSH and LQKENI. V was trimmed by 3 bases and J by 5 bases, leaving 8 bases between them. The CDR3 protein is CASSPSPDQPQHF. CDR3 bases: TGTGCCAGCTCACCGTCCCCGGATCAGCCCCAGCATTTT.